This record concerns one T cell receptor beta chain sequence. Antigen unknown. The data were taken from a study of beta chain features in type 1 diabetes. Study outcomes and limitations: Since sequencing was performed on cDNA, cells with high TCR expression could be over-represented. Moderate yet significant TCRB CDR3 shortening was seen in Type 1 diabetes patients in all four CD4+ subsets.

All of the isolated RNA was reverse transcribed, so expressed TCRB transcripts were sequenced. Assay: immunoSEQ multiplex PCR; the TCRdb copy retains only in-frame clones and omits some. The table has 40,000 to 45,000 clones, roughly 70% seen once; the top ten hold roughly 2.2%. The CDR3 is 16 residues long. CDR1 and CDR2 (germline): MGHRA, YSYEKL. The V gene end was trimmed by 1 base and the J gene end by 7 bases; junction bases not matched to a gene: 7. The sample taken for sequencing was Tregs from blood. The receptor comes from a woman under 30 with type 1 diabetes. The chain links TRBV4-1 to TRBJ1-2, with 12 bases lining up with TRBD1. CDR3 sequence reads: CASSQVAGTGGFGYTF. The CDR3 coding sequence is TGCGCCAGCAGCCAAGTGGCGGGGACAGGGGGCTTTGGCTACACCTTC.